The next 5 T cell receptor beta chains were all read from a single sample in a study of CD8 T cells in Susac syndrome. Random-hexamer reverse transcription was applied to about 0.5 to 1 ug RNA. A single record per CDR3 protein comes from TCRdb applying MiXCR to the immunoSEQ multiplex PCR reads. Of fewer than 70,000 distinct CDR3 sequences in the sample, 85% to 95% were seen once. What was sequenced was CD8+ T cells from PBMCs. These receptors were collected from a human donor in good health.

V gene TRBV5-1 combines with J gene TRBJ1-6; tentative D call: TRBD1 (6 bases). Germline loops: CDR1 SGHRS, CDR2 YFSETQ. CDR3 length equals 14 residues. The V and J ends lost 0 bases and 9 bases respectively, with 10 bases between them. The CDR3 region has the DNA TGCGCCAGCAGCTTGGACAGGGATGGTTCACCCCTCCACTTT. Residues: CASSLDRDGSPLHF.

The chain is built from TRBV6-2 or TRBV6-3 and TRBJ2-5; D unresolved. Trimming cost V 1 base and J 4 bases, with 10 bases left between them. This CDR3 region has 14 residues. The germline gives CDR1 MNHEY, CDR2 SVGEGT. The CDR3: CASSYFSGRETQYF. The CDR3 DNA reads TGTGCCAGCAGTTACTTTAGTGGGCGAGAGACCCAGTACTTC.

This rearrangement joins TRBV30 to TRBJ2-1, with 10 bases aligning to TRBD1. Per the germline V gene, CDR1 is GTSNPN and CDR2 is SVGIG (reference sequence). The CDR3 loop spans 13 amino acids. V gave up 7 bases and J gave up 6 bases; unmatched junction bases: 6. In DNA form, the CDR3 reads TGTGCCTTATGGACAGGGGGAAGCAATGAGCAGTTCTTC. Amino acids: CALWTGGSNEQFF. The entire variable domain, with the rest obtained from reference TRBV30 and TRBJ2-1, is as follows: SQTIHQWPATLVQPVGSPLSLECTVEGTSNPNLYWYRQAAGRGLQLLFYSVGIGQISSEVPQNLSASRPQDRQFILSSKKLLLSDSGFYLCALWTGGSNEQFFGPGTRLTVL.

The CDR3 spells CSTTDREYGYTF. In DNA form, the CDR3 reads TGCAGCACAACGGACAGGGAATACGGCTACACCTTC. The gene calls are TRBV29-1 and TRBJ1-2, with 8 bases identical to TRBD1. Per germline, CDR1 SQVTM and CDR2 ANQGSEA. J lost 8 bases, V lost 8 bases, and 10 bases had no gene match. This CDR3 is 12 amino acids long.

The rearrangement uses TRBV30 and TRBJ1-2; the D gene is possibly TRBD1 (6 bases). Germline V gene lookup returns CDR1 GTSNPN and CDR2 SVGIG (reference sequence). The CDR3 is made up of 14 amino acids. The V and J ends lost 1 base and 3 bases respectively, with 12 bases between them. CDR3 in DNA: TGTGCCTGGAGTGGGGGGGGCGCGGACTATGGCTACACCTTC. It yields the protein CAWSGGGADYGYTF.